One sample yielded the 14 T cell receptor beta chains listed below, sequenced in a study of T cell responses to AZD1222 COVID-19 vaccine. Sequencing was performed with immunoSEQ multiplex PCR; in TCRdb, only in-frame clones are kept and a portion is missing. The table records some 130,000 clones, roughly 90% of them present only once. Sequenced material: peripheral blood, taken on day 0 of AZD1222 vaccination. These receptors were collected from an adult in good health.

The chain joins TRBV3-1 (or the pseudogene TRBV3-2) to TRBJ2-7, with D unresolved. CDR1 and CDR2 (germline): LGHDT, YNNKEL (reference sequence). Trimming took off 0 bases at V and 2 bases at J, with 17 bases between the two ends. The CDR3 length is 17 residues. This CDR3 reads CASSQEEYGGRTYEQYF. The CDR3 nucleotides read TGTGCCAGCAGCCAAGAAGAATATGGCGGTAGAACCTACGAGCAGTACTTC.

This chain links TRBV28 with TRBJ1-2; D might be TRBD1 (5 bases). Germline V lookup: CDR1 MDHEN, CDR2 SYDVKM. The CDR3 contains 15 residues. With 8 bases removed from V and 0 bases from J, the gap between germline ends came to 16 bases. CDR3 residues: CASSWAGGTNYGYTF. CDR3 DNA sequence: TGTGCCAGCTCCTGGGCCGGGGGAACTAACTATGGCTACACCTTC.

This rearrangement joins TRBV21-1 to TRBJ2-5; the table's TRBD1 call for D was not verified on the DNA. TRBV21-1 is annotated as a pseudogene. The length of the CDR3 is 16 residues. The CDR3 nucleotides are TGTGCCAGCCCCCCTTTGTTAGGGGAAACCCAAGAGACCCAGTACTTC. Translating it yields CASPPLLGETQETQYF.

This clone has just a few counts. This chain joins TRBV6-1 and TRBJ1-3; D is uncertain. Trimming removed 1 base from V and 4 bases from J, with 11 bases in between. CDR3 length: 15 amino acids. Per the germline V gene, CDR1 is MNHNS and CDR2 is SASEGT. The CDR3, as DNA: TGTGCCAGCAGTGAAGAACTGTTCGGCGGAAACACCATATATTTT. Translation: CASSEELFGGNTIYF.

V is TRBV7-6 and J is TRBJ1-1; weak D call: TRBD1 (6 bases). The CDR3 extends over 15 amino acids. Germline CDR1 and CDR2: SGHVS and FNYEAQ. Trimming stripped 0 bases from V and 1 base from J, with 9 bases between. CDR3 amino acids: CASSLALGGNTEAFF. CDR3 sequence (DNA): TGTGCCAGCAGCTTAGCGCTAGGGGGGAACACTGAAGCTTTCTTT.

A single count supports this clone. The chain links TRBV5-5 to TRBJ2-1, with TRBD2 matching 7 bases. This CDR3 has 15 amino acids. From germline, CDR1 is SGHKS and CDR2 YYEKEE (reference sequence). After removal of 0 bases from V and 8 bases from J, the junction contained 8 bases not matched to a gene. The CDR3 sequence is CASSLVGRGTYEQFF. CDR3 nucleotide sequence: TGTGCCAGCAGCTTGGTAGGGAGGGGCACATATGAGCAGTTCTTC.

The rearrangement joins TRBV4-3 to TRBJ1-1; 9 bases are a match to TRBD1. Germline CDR1 LGHNA, CDR2 YSLEER. The CDR3 is 14 residues long. With 5 bases clipped from V and 5 bases from J, the junction kept 6 bases outside the gene matches. Here the CDR3 reads CASSATGGETEAFF. Written as DNA, the CDR3 is TGCGCCAGCAGCGCTACAGGGGGCGAGACTGAAGCTTTCTTT.

The chain's CDR3 is CASSLRRPDEKRLTNNEQFF. CDR3 sequence (DNA): TGTGCCAGCAGTTTACGGAGACCGGACGAAAAGCGCCTTACTAACAATGAGCAGTTCTTC. This rearrangement joins TRBV27 to TRBJ2-1; D remains ambiguous. CDR3 size: 20 residues. V lost 2 bases, J lost 5 bases, and 28 bases lay in between. Germline V gene lookup returns CDR1 MNHEY and CDR2 SMNVEV (reference sequence).

This clone has just one count. The chain has TRBV7-2 and TRBJ2-7; D is ambiguous. V was cut by 4 bases and J by 0 bases, with 7 bases left in between. Germline-derived CDR1 and CDR2 are SGHTA and FQGNSA. This CDR3 comprises 13 residues. Here the CDR3 reads CASSSYTSYEQYF. CDR3 in DNA: TGTGCCAGCAGCTCGTATACCTCCTACGAGCAGTACTTC. The full variable domain, with the rest looked up from reference TRBV7-2 and TRBJ2-7, is GAGVSQSPSNKVTEKGKDVELRCDPISGHTALYWYRQSLGQGLEFLIYFQGNSAPDKSGLPSDRFSAERTGGSVSTLTIQRTQQEDSAVYLCASSSYTSYEQYFGPGTRLTVT.

The chain links TRBV14 to TRBJ1-2, with no clear D. Trimming pared 0 bases from V and 5 bases from J, leaving 10 bases between. Germline CDR1 and CDR2: SGHDN and FVKESK. The CDR3 has 14 residues. The CDR3 DNA reads TGTGCCAGCAGCCAAGAGAGGAAATTATATGGCTACACCTTC. Translating gives CASSQERKLYGYTF.

This chain links TRBV6-4 with TRBJ1-1; maybe TRBD1 (6 bases). The CDR3 contains 16 residues. CDR1 is MRHNA, CDR2 SNTAGT, per germline. The germline V and J ends were trimmed by 6 bases and 0 bases, with 17 bases remaining between them. The CDR3 is CASSPNPTGVNTEAFF. In DNA form, the CDR3 reads TGTGCCAGCAGCCCAAACCCGACAGGAGTGAACACTGAAGCTTTCTTT.

This clone occurred a few times. The chain employs TRBV5-6 and TRBJ2-7; D possibly uses TRBD1 or TRBD2 (5 bases each). The CDR3 contains 14 residues. CDR1 is SGHDT and CDR2 is YYEEEE in the germline V gene. Trimming took off 6 bases at V and 2 bases at J, with 15 bases between the two ends. The CDR3 bases are TGTGCCAGCATCCGTGGGCAGGGAGCCTACGAGCAGTACTTC. Translation: CASIRGQGAYEQYF.

The chain uses TRBV7-9 and TRBJ2-2; D is uncertain. V gave up 5 bases and J gave up 5 bases, with 12 bases separating them. Germline CDR1 and CDR2: SEHNR and FQNEAQ (reference sequence). The CDR3 totals 14 residues. CDR3 in amino acids: CASSPPAGTGELFF. The DNA of the CDR3 is TGTGCCAGCAGCCCGCCCGCCGGGACCGGGGAGCTGTTTTTT. Variable domain in full (rest from reference TRBV7-9 and TRBJ2-2): DTGVSQNPRHKITKRGQNVTFRCDPISEHNRLYWYRQTLGQGPEFLTYFQNEAQLEKSRLLSDRFSAERPKGSFSTLEIQRTEQGDSAMYLCASSPPAGTGELFFGEGSRLTVL.

V and J are TRBV7-9 and TRBJ1-1, with unresolved D. Germline V gene lookup returns CDR1 SEHNR and CDR2 FQNEAQ (reference sequence). The V end lost 6 bases, the J end lost 2 bases, and 7 bases lay between the germline ends. This CDR3 is built from 12 residues. CDR3 sequence: CASSSINTEAFF. The CDR3 DNA is TGTGCCAGCAGTTCAATAAACACTGAAGCTTTCTTT.